The source of this TCR beta chain is a study of cytomegalovirus exposure and HLA in healthy donors. Trimming pared 4 bases from V and 5 bases from J, leaving 12 bases between. Per the germline V gene, CDR1 is SEHNR and CDR2 is FQNEAQ (reference sequence). This CDR3 has 13 residues. General study results and limits: Presence/absence analyses supposed approximately even sequencing depth among donors. Cytomegalovirus association was assigned to about 150 TCR beta chains. A later analysis appeared to link common viral pathogens to several of the most significant clusters.

On this clone itself: The antigen remains unidentified.

Amplification used 60 Vbeta primers and 13 Jbeta primers. This table comes from immunoSEQ multiplex PCR, and its TCRdb copy is limited to in-frame clones, with some not included. The repertoire has about 140,000 clones, roughly 68% of them found once; the top ten carry more than 9%. The chain recombines TRBV7-9 with TRBJ2-7; D may be TRBD1 (6 bases). Sequences were obtained from PBMCs. The origin of this receptor is a man aged 30-40 years in good health and CMV-seropositive. The CDR3 is CASSSPQGHEQYF. The CDR3 bases are TGTGCCAGCAGCTCGCCTCAGGGGCACGAGCAGTACTTC.